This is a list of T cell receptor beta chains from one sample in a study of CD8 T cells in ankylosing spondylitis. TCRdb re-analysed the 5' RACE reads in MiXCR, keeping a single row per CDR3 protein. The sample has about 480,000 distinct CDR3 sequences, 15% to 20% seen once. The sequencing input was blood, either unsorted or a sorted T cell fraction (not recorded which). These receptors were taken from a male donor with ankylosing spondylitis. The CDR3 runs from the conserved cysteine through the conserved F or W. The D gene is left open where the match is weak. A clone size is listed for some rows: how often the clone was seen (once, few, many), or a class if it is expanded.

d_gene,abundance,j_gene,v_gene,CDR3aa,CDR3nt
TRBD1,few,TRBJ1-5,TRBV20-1,CSATGTGSNQPQHF,TGCAGTGCAACCGGGACAGGGAGCAATCAGCCCCAGCATTTT
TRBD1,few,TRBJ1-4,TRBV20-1,CSASDRVREKLFF,TGCAGTGCTAGCGACAGGGTTCGGGAAAAACTGTTTTTT
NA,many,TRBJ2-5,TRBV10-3,CAIAWVQETQYF,TGTGCCATAGCCTGGGTTCAAGAGACCCAGTACTTC
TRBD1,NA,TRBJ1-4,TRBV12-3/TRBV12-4,CASGWGQGDEKLFF,TGTGCCAGCGGATGGGGACAGGGTGACGAAAAACTGTTTTTT
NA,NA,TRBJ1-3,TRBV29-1,CSVVPNSGNTIYF,TGCAGCGTTGTCCCCAACTCTGGAAACACCATATATTTT
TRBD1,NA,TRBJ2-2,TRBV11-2,CASSFQTGGNTGELFF,TGTGCCAGCAGCTTCCAGACAGGGGGAAACACCGGGGAGCTGTTTTTT
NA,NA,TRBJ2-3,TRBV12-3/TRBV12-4,CASTRREASTDTQYF,TGTGCCAGCACCCGACGGGAAGCCAGCACAGATACGCAGTATTTT
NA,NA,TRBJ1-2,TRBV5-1,CASSLGQEGYGYTF,TGCGCCAGCAGCTTGGGGCAGGAAGGCTATGGCTACACCTTC
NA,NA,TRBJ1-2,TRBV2,CASSRIGGANGYGYTF,TGTGCCAGCAGTCGCATTGGGGGCGCAAATGGCTATGGCTACACCTTC
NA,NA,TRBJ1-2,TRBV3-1,CASSQWNYGYTF,TGTGCCAGCAGCCAGTGGAACTATGGCTACACCTTC
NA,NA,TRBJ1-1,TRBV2,CASRTNNHRTEAFF,TGTGCCAGCAGGACAAATAACCACAGGACTGAAGCTTTCTTT